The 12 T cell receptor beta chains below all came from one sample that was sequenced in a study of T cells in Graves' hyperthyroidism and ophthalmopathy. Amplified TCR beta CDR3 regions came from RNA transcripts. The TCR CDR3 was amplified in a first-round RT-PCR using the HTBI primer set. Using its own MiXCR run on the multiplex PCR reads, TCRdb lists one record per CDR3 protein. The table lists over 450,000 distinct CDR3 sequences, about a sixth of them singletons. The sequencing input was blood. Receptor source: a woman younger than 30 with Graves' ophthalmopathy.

In DNA, the CDR3 is TGTGCCATCAGTGATGGCAGGGACTATGGCTACACCTTC. Translation gives CAISDGRDYGYTF. This sequence joins TRBV10-3 and TRBJ1-2; maybe TRBD1 (5 bases). Germline lookup yields CDR1 ENHRY and CDR2 SYGVKD. V shed 3 bases and J shed 3 bases, with 8 bases lying between them. There are 13 residues in the CDR3.

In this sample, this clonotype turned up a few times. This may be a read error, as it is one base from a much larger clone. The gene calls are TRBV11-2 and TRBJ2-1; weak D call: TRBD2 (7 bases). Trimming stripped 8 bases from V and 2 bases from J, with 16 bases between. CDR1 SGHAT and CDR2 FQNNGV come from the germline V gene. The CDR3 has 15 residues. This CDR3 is CASLRGGGTYNEQFF. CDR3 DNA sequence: TGTGCCAGCCTAAGGGGGGGTGGTACCTACAATGAGCAGTTCTTC. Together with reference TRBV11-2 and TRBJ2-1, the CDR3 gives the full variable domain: EAGVAQSPRYKIIEKRQSVAFWCNPISGHATLYWYQQILGQGPKLLIQFQNNGVVDDSQLPKDRFSAERLKGVDSTLKIQPAKLEDSAVYLCASLRGGGTYNEQFFGPGTRLTVL.

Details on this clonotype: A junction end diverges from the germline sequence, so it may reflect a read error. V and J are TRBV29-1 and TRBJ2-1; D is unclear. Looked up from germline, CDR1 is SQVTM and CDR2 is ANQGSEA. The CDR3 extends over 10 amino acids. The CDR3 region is CSVEDNGQFF. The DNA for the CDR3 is TGCAGCGTTGAAGACAATGGGCAGTTCTTC.

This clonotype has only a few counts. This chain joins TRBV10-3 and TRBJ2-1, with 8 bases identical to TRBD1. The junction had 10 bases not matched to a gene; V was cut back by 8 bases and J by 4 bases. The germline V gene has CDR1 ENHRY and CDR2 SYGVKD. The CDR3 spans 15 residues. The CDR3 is CAIGAGGARYNEQFF. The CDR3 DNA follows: TGTGCCATCGGGGCAGGGGGCGCGAGGTACAATGAGCAGTTCTTC.

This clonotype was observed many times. CDR3 DNA: TGCAGCGTTGAAGACGGCGGCACAGATACGCAGTATTTT. This sequence encodes CSVEDGGTDTQYF. The chain recombines TRBV29-1 with TRBJ2-3; D gene unclear. The CDR3 totals 13 residues. Trimming removed 0 bases from V and 1 base from J, with 5 bases in between. CDR1 and CDR2 (germline): SQVTM, ANQGSEA.

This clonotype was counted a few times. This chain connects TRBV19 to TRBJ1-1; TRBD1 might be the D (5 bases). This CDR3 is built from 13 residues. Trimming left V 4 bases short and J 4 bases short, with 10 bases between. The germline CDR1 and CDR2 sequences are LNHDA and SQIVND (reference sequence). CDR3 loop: CASSTRVSTEAFF. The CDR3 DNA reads TGTGCCAGTAGTACCAGGGTTTCCACTGAAGCTTTCTTT.

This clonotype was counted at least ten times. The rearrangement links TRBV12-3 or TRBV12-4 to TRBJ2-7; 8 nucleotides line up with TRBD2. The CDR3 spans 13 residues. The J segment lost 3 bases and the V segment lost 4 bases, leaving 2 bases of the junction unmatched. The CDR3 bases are TGTGCCAGCAGTTGGACTAGCTACTACGAGCAGTACTTC. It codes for CASSWTSYYEQYF.

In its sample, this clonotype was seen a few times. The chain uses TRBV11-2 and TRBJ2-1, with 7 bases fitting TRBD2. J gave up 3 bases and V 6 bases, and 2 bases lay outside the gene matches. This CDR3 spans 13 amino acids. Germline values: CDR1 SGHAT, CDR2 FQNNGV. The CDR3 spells CASRGGGYNEQFF. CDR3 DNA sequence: TGTGCCAGCAGGGGGGGGGGCTACAATGAGCAGTTCTTC.

CDR3 amino acids: CASSPGTPSSYNSPLHF. CDR3 coding DNA: TGTGCCAGCAGCCCAGGGACACCGAGCTCCTATAATTCACCCCTCCACTTT. The rearrangement uses TRBV4-2 and TRBJ1-6; D is possibly TRBD1 (6 bases). This CDR3 has 17 amino acids. Germline-derived CDR1 and CDR2 are LGHNA and YNFKEQ. The ends were cut back, 4 bases at V and 0 bases at J, with 13 bases in the middle.

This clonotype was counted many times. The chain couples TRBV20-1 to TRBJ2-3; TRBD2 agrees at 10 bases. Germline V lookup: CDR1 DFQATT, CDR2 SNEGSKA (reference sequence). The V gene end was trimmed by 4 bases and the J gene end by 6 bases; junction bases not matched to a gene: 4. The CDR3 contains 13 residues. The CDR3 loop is CSAIGLAADTQYF. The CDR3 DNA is TGCAGTGCTATTGGACTAGCGGCTGATACGCAGTATTTT.

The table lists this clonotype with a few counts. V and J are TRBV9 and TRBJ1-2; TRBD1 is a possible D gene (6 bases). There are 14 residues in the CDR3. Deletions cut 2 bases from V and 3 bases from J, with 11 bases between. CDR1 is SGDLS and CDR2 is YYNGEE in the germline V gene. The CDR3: CASSVSGDHYGYTF. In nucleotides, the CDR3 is TGTGCCAGCAGCGTTTCAGGGGACCACTATGGCTACACCTTC.

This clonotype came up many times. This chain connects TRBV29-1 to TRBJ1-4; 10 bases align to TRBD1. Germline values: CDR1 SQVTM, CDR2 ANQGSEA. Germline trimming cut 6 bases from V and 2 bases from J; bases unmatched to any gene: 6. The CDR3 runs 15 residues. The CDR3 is CSVGQGLSTNEKLFF. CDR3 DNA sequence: TGCAGCGTGGGACAGGGGCTTAGTACTAATGAAAAACTGTTTTTT. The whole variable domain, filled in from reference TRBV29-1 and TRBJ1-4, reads SAVISQKPSRDICQRGTSLTIQCQVDSQVTMMFWYRQQPGQSLTLIATANQGSEATYESGFVIDKFPISRPNLTFSTLTVSNMSPEDSSIYLCSVGQGLSTNEKLFFGSGTQLSVL.